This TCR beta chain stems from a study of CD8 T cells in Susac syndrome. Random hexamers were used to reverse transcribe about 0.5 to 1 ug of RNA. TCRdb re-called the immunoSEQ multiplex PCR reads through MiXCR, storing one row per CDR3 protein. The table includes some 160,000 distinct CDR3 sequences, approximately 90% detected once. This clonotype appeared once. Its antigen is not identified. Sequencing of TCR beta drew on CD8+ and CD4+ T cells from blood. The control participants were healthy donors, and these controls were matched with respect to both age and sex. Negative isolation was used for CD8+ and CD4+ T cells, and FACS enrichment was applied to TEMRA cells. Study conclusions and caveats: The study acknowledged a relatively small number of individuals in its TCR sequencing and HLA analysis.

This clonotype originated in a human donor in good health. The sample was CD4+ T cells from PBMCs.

The CDR3 coding sequence is TGTGCCAGTAGTATAGCTAGGGAGACAGATACGCAGTATTTT. Translated: CASSIARETDTQYF. The chain carries TRBV19 and TRBJ2-3; D possibly corresponds to TRBD2 (5 bases). With 1 base removed from V and 3 bases from J, the gap between germline ends came to 8 bases. The CDR3 has 14 residues. Germline loops: CDR1 LNHDA, CDR2 SQIVND (reference sequence).